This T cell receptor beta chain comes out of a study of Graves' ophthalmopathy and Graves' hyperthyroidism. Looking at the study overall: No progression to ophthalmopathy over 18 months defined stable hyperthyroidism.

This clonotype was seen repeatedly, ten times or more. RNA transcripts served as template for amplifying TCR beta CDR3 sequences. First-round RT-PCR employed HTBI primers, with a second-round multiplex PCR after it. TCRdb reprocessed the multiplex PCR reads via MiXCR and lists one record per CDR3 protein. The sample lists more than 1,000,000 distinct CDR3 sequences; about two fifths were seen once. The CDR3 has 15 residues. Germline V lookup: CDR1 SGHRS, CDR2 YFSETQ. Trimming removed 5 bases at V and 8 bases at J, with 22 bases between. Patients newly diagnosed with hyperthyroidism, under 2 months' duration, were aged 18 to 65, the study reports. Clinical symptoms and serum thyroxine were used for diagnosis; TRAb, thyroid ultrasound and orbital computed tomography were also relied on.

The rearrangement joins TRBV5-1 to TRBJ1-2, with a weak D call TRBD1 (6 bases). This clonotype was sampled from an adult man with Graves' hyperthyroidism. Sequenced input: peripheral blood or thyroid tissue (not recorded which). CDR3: CASSPKGGQGIGYTF. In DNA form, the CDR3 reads TGCGCCAGCAGTCCGAAGGGGGGCCAGGGAATCGGCTACACCTTC.